These T cell receptor beta chains were read from a single sample in a study of blood T cell repertoires in COVID-19. Sequenced by immunoSEQ multiplex PCR; TCRdb stores in-frame clones only, minus some. The data contain some 52,000 clones, about 90% of them singletons. Sequencing was done on a sample of peripheral blood. These receptors originate from a human donor in a cohort sampled during active COVID-19. Both conserved end residues are part of each CDR3. The D gene is left open where the match is weak. Size values are once, few and many counts, or a class for expanded clones, and some rows have none.

D,J,V,size,DNA,CDR3
TRBD1,TRBJ1-4,TRBV27,-,TGTGCCAGCAGACAACAGGGGTGGGGTGAAAAACTGTTTTTT,CASRQQGWGEKLFF
-,TRBJ2-1,TRBV6-6,-,TGTGCCAGCAGTGGACTTCCCCTGGAGTACAATGAGCAGTTCTTC,CASSGLPLEYNEQFF
TRBD1,TRBJ1-5,TRBV28,-,TGTGCCAGCAGTTTGGGACAGCTGCATGATCCCCAGCATTTT,CASSLGQLHDPQHF
TRBD1,TRBJ1-1,TRBV5-1,-,TGCGCCAGCAGTCCCCCCCGACAGGGACTTACTGAAGCTTTCTTT,CASSPPRQGLTEAFF
-,TRBJ2-1,TRBV19,-,TGTGCCAGTAGTATTTCGTGGAGCTCCTACAATGAGCAGTTCTTC,CASSISWSSYNEQFF
TRBD1,TRBJ2-5,TRBV9,once,TGTGCCAGCAGAACCCAGGTCCCGGGACCCAGGGGGGAGACCCAGTACTTC,CASRTQVPGPRGETQYF
-,TRBJ2-2,TRBV18,-,TGTGCCAGCTCATCGCTAGATTCCACCGGGGAGCTGTTTTTT,CASSSLDSTGELFF
-,TRBJ1-5,TRBV6-6,-,TGTGCCTCGTCGGCCGTGATCGGACACCGCAATCAGCCCCAGCATTTT,CASSAVIGHRNQPQHF
-,TRBJ2-3,TRBV6-5,-,TGTGCCAGCAAGAATAGCGCCAGCACAGATACGCAGTATTTT,CASKNSASTDTQYF
-,TRBJ2-7,TRBV5-1,-,TGCGCCAGCAGCTTATCGCCAGGGGTGGACGAGCAGTACTTC,CASSLSPGVDEQYF
TRBD2,TRBJ2-1,TRBV29-1,-,TGCAGCGTTCGCGGGAGTGGTAATGAGCAGTTCTTC,CSVRGSGNEQFF
-,TRBJ2-7,TRBV27,few,TGTGCCAGCAGTCCCTACCAAGGGGCCTACGAGCAGTACTTC,CASSPYQGAYEQYF
TRBD2,TRBJ2-2,TRBV10-3,-,TGTGCCATCAGTGCCCTGGTACTAGCGGGCCGAGGCACCGGGGAGCTGTTTTTT,CAISALVLAGRGTGELFF
TRBD1,TRBJ2-3,TRBV10-2,-,TGCGCCAGCAGAGGGGGCACGACTCGATCAGATACGCAGTATTTT,CASRGGTTRSDTQYF
-,TRBJ2-6,TRBV7-2,-,TGTGCCAGCAGCTTGGCGGGACAGCTTGTCTCTGGGGCCAACGTCCTGACTTTC,CASSLAGQLVSGANVLTF
TRBD1,TRBJ1-5,TRBV13,few,TGTGCCAGCAAGCTGGGACAGGGGGGTCAGCCCCAGCATTTT,CASKLGQGGQPQHF
TRBD1,TRBJ1-2,TRBV27,-,TGTGCCAGCAGTTCCCTCAGGGGGCGCTATGGCTACACCTTC,CASSSLRGRYGYTF
TRBD1,TRBJ1-5,TRBV7-3,-,TGTGCCAGCGCGTGGGGGACAGGGGAGGGTTTTCCGGTAGGCCAGCCCCAGCATTTT,CASAWGTGEGFPVGQPQHF